The T cell receptor beta chain described here comes from a study of CD8+ T cells in alopecia areata. At the level of the study: In an open-label trial, patients got 5 to 10 mg tofacitinib twice daily. Severity scores in treated patients reflected the percentage of scalp affected. Whole-study findings and limits: Tofacitinib produced a significant decrease in scalp clonality and in expanded CD8+ clones among the top 100.

This sample's treatment: oral pan-JAK inhibitor, 5-10 mg twice daily. Germline lookup yields CDR1 SQVTM and CDR2 ANQGSEA. The V gene lost 4 bases and the J gene lost 5 bases, with 14 bases spanning the gap. This CDR3 region has 13 residues. The authors extracted RNA and reverse transcribed it into cDNA as the sequencing template. Sequencing was performed with immunoSEQ multiplex PCR; in TCRdb, only in-frame clones are kept and a portion is missing. The sample includes about 110,000 clones, 56% of them seen just once. This clone was counted a few times. What it binds is not known. Sequenced material: CD4+ T cells sorted from blood, taken at week 24, from a patient treated with tofacitinib. The clonotype was recovered from a human donor with alopecia areata. The genes are TRBV29-1 and TRBJ2-5, with D possibly TRBD1 on 6 matching bases. CDR3 region: CSVGPGRGETQYF. The CDR3 DNA is TGCAGCGTTGGCCCCGGAAGGGGGGAGACCCAGTACTTC.